This T cell receptor beta chain is drawn from a study of blood T cells in healthy people across ages. Study conclusions and caveats: Donors of long life had a larger count of naive CD4+ cells and greater diversity than aged donors.

The extraction recovered at least 5.5 micrograms of total RNA per sample. Combining a sample-barcoded 5' primer with a J-beta primer mix, a second PCR ran for roughly 7 to 11 cycles. TCRdb re-called the 5' RACE reads through MiXCR, storing one row per CDR3 protein. This sample has fewer than 1.5 million distinct CDR3 sequences; 35% to 45% occur once, and the top ten carry under 8%. As regards this clonotype: The antigen remains undetermined.

The CDR3 spans 14 residues. Germline V gives CDR1 SGHTA, CDR2 FQGNSA. This chain connects TRBV7-2 to TRBJ2-4; TRBD1 is a possible D gene (6 bases). The J call may not be correct, given that the DNA end is closer to TRBJ2-7. The sequenced material came from blood. The sequence derives from a woman between 18 and 29 years old in good health. The CDR3 sequence: CASRSGAGFYEQYF. Here the CDR3 DNA reads TGTGCCAGCAGGTCAGGGGCGGGCTTCTACGAGCAGTACTTC.